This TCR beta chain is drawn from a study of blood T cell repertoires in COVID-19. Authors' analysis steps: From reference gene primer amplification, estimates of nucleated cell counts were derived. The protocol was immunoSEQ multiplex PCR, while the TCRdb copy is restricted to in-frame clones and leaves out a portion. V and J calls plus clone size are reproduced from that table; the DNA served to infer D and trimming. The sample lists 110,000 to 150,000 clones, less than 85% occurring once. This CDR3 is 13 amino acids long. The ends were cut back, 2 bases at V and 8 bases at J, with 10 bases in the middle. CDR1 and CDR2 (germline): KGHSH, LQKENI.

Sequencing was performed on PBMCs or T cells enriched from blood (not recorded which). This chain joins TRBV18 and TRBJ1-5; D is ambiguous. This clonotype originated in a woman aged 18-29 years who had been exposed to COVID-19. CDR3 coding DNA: TGTGCCAGCTCACCAACAAGTCTAGAGCCCCAGCATTTT. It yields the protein CASSPTSLEPQHF. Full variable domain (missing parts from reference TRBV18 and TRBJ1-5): NAGVMQNPRHLVRRRGQEARLRCSPMKGHSHVYWYRQLPEEGLKFMVYLQKENIIDESGMPKERFSAEFPKEGPSILRIQQVVRGDSAAYFCASSPTSLEPQHFGDGTRLSIL.